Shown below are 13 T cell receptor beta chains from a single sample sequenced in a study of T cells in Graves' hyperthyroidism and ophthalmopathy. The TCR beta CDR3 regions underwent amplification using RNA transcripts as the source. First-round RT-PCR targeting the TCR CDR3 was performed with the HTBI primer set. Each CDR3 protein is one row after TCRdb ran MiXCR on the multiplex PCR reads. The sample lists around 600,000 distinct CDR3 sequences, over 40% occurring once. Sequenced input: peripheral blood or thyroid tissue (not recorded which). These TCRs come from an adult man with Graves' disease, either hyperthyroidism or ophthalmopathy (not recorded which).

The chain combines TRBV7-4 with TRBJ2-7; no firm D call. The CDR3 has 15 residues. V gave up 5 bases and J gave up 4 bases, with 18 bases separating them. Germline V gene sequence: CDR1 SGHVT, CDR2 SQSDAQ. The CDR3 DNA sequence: TGTGCCAGCAGCCCCCTTCGTGAAGGGCGATACGAGCAGTACTTC. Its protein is CASSPLREGRYEQYF. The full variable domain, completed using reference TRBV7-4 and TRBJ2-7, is GAGVSQSPRYKVAKRGRDVALRCDSISGHVTLYWYRQTLGQGSEVLTYSQSDAQRDKSGRPSGRFSAERPERSVSTLKIQRTEQGDSAVYLCASSPLREGRYEQYFGPGTRLTVT.

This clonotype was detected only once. CDR3: CAISERGYTF. CDR3 DNA sequence: TGTGCCATCAGTGAGCGTGGGTACACCTTC. V is TRBV10-3 and J is TRBJ1-2, with D hard to call. The V end was cut by 2 bases, the J end by 11 bases, with 6 bases between. The CDR3 extends over 10 amino acids. The germline V gene encodes CDR1 ENHRY and CDR2 SYGVKD.

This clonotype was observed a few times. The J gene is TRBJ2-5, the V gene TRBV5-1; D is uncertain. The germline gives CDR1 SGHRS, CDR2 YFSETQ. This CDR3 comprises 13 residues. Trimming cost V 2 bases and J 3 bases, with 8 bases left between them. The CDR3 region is CASSFSVEETQYF. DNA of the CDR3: TGCGCCAGCAGCTTCTCGGTCGAAGAGACCCAGTACTTC.

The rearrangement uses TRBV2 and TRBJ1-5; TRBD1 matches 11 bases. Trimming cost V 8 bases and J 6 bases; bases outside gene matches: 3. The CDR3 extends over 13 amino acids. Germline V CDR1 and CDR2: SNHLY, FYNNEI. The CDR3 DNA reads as TGTGCCAGCTGGGGACAGGGGGGTCAGCCCCAGCATTTT. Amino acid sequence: CASWGQGGQPQHF.

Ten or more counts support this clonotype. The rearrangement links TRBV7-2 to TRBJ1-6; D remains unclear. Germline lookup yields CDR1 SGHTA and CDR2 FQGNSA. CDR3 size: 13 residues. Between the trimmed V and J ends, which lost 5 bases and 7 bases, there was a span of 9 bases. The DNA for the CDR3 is TGTGCCAGCAGCCAGCCTGGGAATTCACCCCTCCACTTT. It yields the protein CASSQPGNSPLHF.

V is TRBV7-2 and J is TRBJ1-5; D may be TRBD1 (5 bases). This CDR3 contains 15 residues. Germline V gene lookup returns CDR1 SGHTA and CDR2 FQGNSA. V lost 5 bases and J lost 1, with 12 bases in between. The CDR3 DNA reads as TGTGCCAGCAGCCCTTGGGACGGCAGCAATCAGCCCCAGCATTTT. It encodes CASSPWDGSNQPQHF.

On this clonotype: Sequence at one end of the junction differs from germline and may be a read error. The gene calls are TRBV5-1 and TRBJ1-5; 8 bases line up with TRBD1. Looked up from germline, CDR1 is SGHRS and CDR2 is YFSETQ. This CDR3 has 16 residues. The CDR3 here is CASSTTGGFSNQPQHF. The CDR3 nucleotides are TGTGCCAGCAGCACCACAGGGGGTTTCAGCAATCAGCCCCAGCATTTT.

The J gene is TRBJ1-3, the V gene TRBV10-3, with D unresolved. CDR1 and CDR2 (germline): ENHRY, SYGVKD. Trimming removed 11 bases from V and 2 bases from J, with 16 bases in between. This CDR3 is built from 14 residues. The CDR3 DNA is TGTGCCGCCCGGTCCCGGGGAGCTGGAAACACCATATATTTT. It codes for CAARSRGAGNTIYF.

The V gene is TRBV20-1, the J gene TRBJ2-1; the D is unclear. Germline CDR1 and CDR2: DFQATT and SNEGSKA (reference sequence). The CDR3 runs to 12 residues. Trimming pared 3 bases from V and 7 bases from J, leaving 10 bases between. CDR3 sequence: CSARGWRNEQFF. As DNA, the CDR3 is TGCAGTGCTAGGGGGTGGCGGAATGAGCAGTTCTTC.

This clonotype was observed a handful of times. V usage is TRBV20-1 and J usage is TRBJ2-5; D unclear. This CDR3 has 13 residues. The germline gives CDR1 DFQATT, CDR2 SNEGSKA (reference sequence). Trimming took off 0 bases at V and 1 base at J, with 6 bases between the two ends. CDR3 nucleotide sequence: TGCAGTGCTAGAGAAATCTCCCAAGAGACCCAGTACTTC. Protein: CSAREISQETQYF.

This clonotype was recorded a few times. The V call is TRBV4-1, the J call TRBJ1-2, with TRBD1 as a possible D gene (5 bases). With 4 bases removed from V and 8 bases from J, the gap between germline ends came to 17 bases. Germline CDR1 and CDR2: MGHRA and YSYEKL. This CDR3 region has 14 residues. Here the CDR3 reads CASSRLGGIRGYTF. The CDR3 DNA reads TGCGCCAGCAGCCGACTGGGGGGGATCCGCGGCTACACCTTC.

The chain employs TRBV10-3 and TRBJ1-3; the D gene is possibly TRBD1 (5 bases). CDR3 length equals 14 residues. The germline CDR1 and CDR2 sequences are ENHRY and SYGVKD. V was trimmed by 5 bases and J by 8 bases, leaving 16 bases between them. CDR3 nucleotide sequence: TGTGCCATCAGTCAGCTAGCGGGGGTGGACACCATATATTTT. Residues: CAISQLAGVDTIYF.

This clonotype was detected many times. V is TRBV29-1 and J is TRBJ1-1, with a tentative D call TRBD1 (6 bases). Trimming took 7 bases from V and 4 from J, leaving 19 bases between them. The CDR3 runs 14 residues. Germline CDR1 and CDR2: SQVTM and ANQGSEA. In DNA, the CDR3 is TGCAGCGCCGTCATACAGGGAGGTGGCACTGAAGCTTTCTTT. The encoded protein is CSAVIQGGGTEAFF.